One and the same sample provided the 27 T cell receptor beta chains below, sequenced in a study of T cell clusters in autoimmune cytopenias. TRB amplification used roughly 250 ng of peripheral blood genomic DNA. TRB was amplified by touch-down multiplex PCR, primer pools A and B combined. TCRdb reprocessed the multiplex PCR reads; each CDR3 protein has one entry and no DNA is given. This sample's clone table lists some 1,400 distinct CDR3 sequences. The sample was also reused in another study, on T cell repertoires in aging, cancer and after chemotherapy.

The specimen was peripheral blood. The receptor set was obtained from a human donor with chronic lymphocytic leukemia.

This clonotype is identified as medium-sized from frequency. The gene calls are TRBV6-1 and TRBJ2-1; TCRdb gives TRBD2 as the D gene, but with no DNA this cannot be confirmed. This CDR3 is built from 17 residues. The germline V gene encodes CDR1 MNHNS and CDR2 SASEGT. The CDR3 sequence is CASRVAGGPTAYNEQFF.

This clonotype is identified as medium-sized from frequency. V usage is TRBV24-1 and J usage is TRBJ2-7; the D call from TCRdb, TRBD1, cannot be confirmed without DNA. CDR3 length: 14 amino acids. CDR1 and CDR2 from the germline V gene are KGHDR and SFDVKD. CDR3 loop: CATSDGGGGDEQYF.

The chain recombines TRBV9 with TRBJ2-7. The CDR3 is made up of 12 amino acids. Germline assignment: CDR1 SGDLS and CDR2 YYNGEE. The CDR3 here is CASSADLYEQYF.

This clonotype ranks as medium-sized (0.01 to 0.1%) in terms of frequency. The rearrangement joins TRBV27 to TRBJ2-1; TCRdb's D call, TRBD2, is unchecked because there is no DNA. The CDR3 runs 17 residues. Germline V lookup: CDR1 MNHEY, CDR2 SMNVEV (reference sequence). The CDR3 sequence is CASSLLPGSGRVNEQFF.

This clonotype counts as medium-sized by frequency. The chain recombines TRBV18 with TRBJ1-4; checking the TCRdb D call of TRBD1 is not possible without DNA. This CDR3 is 17 amino acids long. Germline V CDR1 and CDR2: KGHSH, LQKENI. The CDR3 sequence: CASSPPRTGVANEKLFF.

The gene calls are TRBV28 and TRBJ2-3. The CDR3 covers 17 residues. The germline V gene has CDR1 MDHEN and CDR2 SYDVKM. The CDR3 region is CASSLSVGLASTDTQYF.

The chain carries TRBV7-3 and TRBJ2-6. The CDR3 spans 16 residues. Germline CDR1 SGHTA, CDR2 FQGTGA. CDR3 sequence: CASSRTLGSGANVLTF.

This clonotype is deemed medium-sized (0.01 to 0.1%) by its frequency. This chain links TRBV19 with TRBJ2-7. Germline V gene sequence: CDR1 LNHDA, CDR2 SQIVND (reference sequence). The CDR3 loop spans 15 amino acids. This CDR3 reads CASSIGDDWTYEQYF.

This clonotype is large by frequency. This chain joins TRBV19 and TRBJ2-1; as DNA is missing, the TRBD2 call by TCRdb cannot be tested. From germline, CDR1 is LNHDA and CDR2 SQIVND (reference sequence). This CDR3 has 15 residues. The CDR3 loop reads CASSVALEGYNEQFF.

The chain couples TRBV4-2 to TRBJ1-6; lacking DNA, the TRBD1 call made by TCRdb goes unchecked. Germline CDR1 and CDR2: LGHNA and YNFKEQ. The CDR3 runs 15 residues. The CDR3: CASSQDGGGSSPLHF.

This clonotype is classed as medium-sized by frequency. The chain couples TRBV15 to TRBJ1-2; TCRdb returns TRBD1, unconfirmable since there is no DNA. From germline, CDR1 is LNHNV and CDR2 YYDKDF (reference sequence). The CDR3 loop spans 14 amino acids. CDR3 region: CATSISGPFLGYTF.

This clonotype is called medium-sized based on its frequency. The CDR3 sequence: CASSNPTQFSTDTQYF. The V and J genes are TRBV19 and TRBJ2-3. The CDR3 totals 16 residues. Germline V gives CDR1 LNHDA, CDR2 SQIVND (reference sequence).

This clonotype is labeled large based on frequency. This chain uses TRBV27 with TRBJ2-1; TCRdb names TRBD2, which stays unverified in the absence of DNA. Per germline, CDR1 MNHEY and CDR2 SMNVEV (reference sequence). The CDR3 sequence is 18 residues long. CDR3 loop: CASSLVLAGGPTYNEQFF.

This clonotype ranks as medium-sized in terms of frequency. V usage is TRBV5-1 and J usage is TRBJ1-3; the D call from TCRdb, TRBD1, cannot be confirmed without DNA. The CDR3 is 15 amino acids. Germline loops: CDR1 SGHRS, CDR2 YFSETQ. This chain's CDR3 is CASSLTGGSGNTIYF. Drawing the rest from reference TRBV5-1 and TRBJ1-3, the complete variable domain is KAGVTQTPRYLIKTRGQQVTLSCSPISGHRSVSWYQQTPGQGLQFLFEYFSETQRNKGNFPGRFSGRQFSNSRSEMNVSTLELGDSALYLCASSLTGGSGNTIYFGEGSWLTVV.

This rearrangement joins TRBV18 to TRBJ2-7; as DNA is missing, the TRBD1 call by TCRdb cannot be tested. Germline lookup yields CDR1 KGHSH and CDR2 LQKENI. CDR3 length: 15 residues. The CDR3 is CASSPPVRDNYEQYF. The variable domain in full, completed from reference TRBV18 and TRBJ2-7, reads NAGVMQNPRHLVRRRGQEARLRCSPMKGHSHVYWYRQLPEEGLKFMVYLQKENIIDESGMPKERFSAEFPKEGPSILRIQQVVRGDSAAYFCASSPPVRDNYEQYFGPGTRLTVT.

Measured by frequency, this clonotype is medium-sized. This chain links TRBV5-4 with TRBJ1-4. This CDR3 has 14 residues. Germline assignment: CDR1 SGHNT and CDR2 YYREEE (reference sequence). The CDR3 reads CASSLGSSNEKLFF. The entire variable domain, with the rest obtained from reference TRBV5-4 and TRBJ1-4, is as follows: ETGVTQSPTHLIKTRGQQVTLRCSSQSGHNTVSWYQQALGQGPQFIFQYYREEENGRGNFPPRFSGLQFPNYSSELNVNALELDDSALYLCASSLGSSNEKLFFGSGTQLSVL.

V and J are TRBV5-1 and TRBJ2-5; TCRdb's assignment of TRBD2 cannot be checked, as there is no DNA. The germline V gene encodes CDR1 SGHRS and CDR2 YFSETQ. This CDR3 is 17 amino acids long. CDR3 loop: CASSLTGTSGSTGTQYF. The variable domain in full, with the rest retrieved from reference TRBV5-1 and TRBJ2-5, is KAGVTQTPRYLIKTRGQQVTLSCSPISGHRSVSWYQQTPGQGLQFLFEYFSETQRNKGNFPGRFSGRQFSNSRSEMNVSTLELGDSALYLCASSLTGTSGSTGTQYFGPGTRLLVL.

Judged by frequency, this clonotype is medium-sized. The chain links TRBV20-1 to TRBJ2-2. Germline-derived CDR1 and CDR2 are DFQATT and SNEGSKA (reference sequence). This CDR3 has 11 residues. CDR3 sequence: CSAMKAGELFF.

The chain carries TRBV12-3 or TRBV12-4 and TRBJ1-1; TCRdb names TRBD1, which stays unverified in the absence of DNA. The CDR3 sequence is 13 residues long. CDR3 sequence: CASSPPGQGNAFF.

Considering frequency, this clonotype is medium-sized. The V call is TRBV5-1, the J call TRBJ2-2; with no DNA, the TCRdb D assignment of TRBD2 cannot be verified. The CDR3 totals 14 residues. From germline, CDR1 is SGHRS and CDR2 YFSETQ. The CDR3 is CASRGGGPGGELFF.

This clonotype registers medium-sized (0.01 to 0.1%) by frequency. V usage is TRBV7-2 and J usage is TRBJ2-5. The CDR3 is 13 residues long. CDR1 and CDR2 (germline): SGHTA, FQGNSA. CDR3 loop: CASSLRRLETQYF.

The chain combines TRBV20-1 with TRBJ1-2; TCRdb outputs TRBD1, but without DNA this stays unchecked. The CDR3 spans 13 residues. Germline V gene sequence: CDR1 DFQATT, CDR2 SNEGSKA (reference sequence). The CDR3 protein is CSAPPDVGRGYTF.

V and J are TRBV4-1 and TRBJ1-1. This CDR3 spans 15 amino acids. From germline, CDR1 is MGHRA and CDR2 YSYEKL. The CDR3 here is CASSQAFSFVTEAFF.

V is TRBV10-1 and J is TRBJ2-7; there is no DNA to check the TCRdb D call of TRBD2. The CDR3 loop spans 13 amino acids. The V gene's germline CDR1 is WNHNN and CDR2 SYGVQD (reference sequence). Here the CDR3 reads CASSDGGFGEQYF.

CDR3: CASSLGTGAEQYF. This chain uses TRBV6-5 with TRBJ2-7; TCRdb gives TRBD1 as the D gene, but with no DNA this cannot be confirmed. CDR3 length: 13 residues. Germline V gene data show CDR1 as MNHEY and CDR2 as SVGAGI.

By frequency, this clonotype is medium-sized (0.01 to 0.1%). The chain combines TRBV24-1 with TRBJ2-3; lacking DNA, the TRBD2 call made by TCRdb goes unchecked. This CDR3 comprises 16 residues. Germline V CDR1 and CDR2: KGHDR, SFDVKD. This chain's CDR3 is CATSDGLRELLDTQYF.

This chain connects TRBV6-2 or TRBV6-3 to TRBJ1-1; TCRdb's D call, TRBD1, is unchecked because there is no DNA. CDR3 size: 14 residues. Germline CDR1 and CDR2: MNHEY and SVGEGT. CDR3 region: CASSYLDRGPEAFF.